These T cell receptor beta chains were read from a single sample in a study of shared clonotypes between healthy human individuals. Sequencing used immunoSEQ multiplex PCR; TCRdb keeps in-frame clones, though not all of them. The table lists more than 2 million clones, more than 90% of them singletons, with 0.1% to 0.15% in the top ten. Source material: naive CD4+ T cells sorted from blood. All receptors derive from a man aged 18 to 29 in good health. CDR3s include the opening cysteine and the closing phenylalanine or tryptophan. A D gene is named only where the DNA matches it firmly. Size is omitted from some rows. Given values are once, few, many or a class for expanded clones.

>TRBJ2-2|.|TRBV6-6|.
TGTGCCAGCAGTCTCTACAGCCCCGGGGAGCTGTTTTTT
CASSLYSPGELFF
>TRBJ2-4|.|TRBV2|.
TGTGCCAGCAGATTAGGGGTAGCCAAAAACATTCAGTACTTC
CASRLGVAKNIQYF
>TRBJ1-2|.|TRBV7-2|.
TGTGCCAGCAGCTTAGCCGGGGCCAACTATGGCTACACCTTC
CASSLAGANYGYTF
>TRBJ2-7|.|TRBV14|.
TGTGCCAGCAGCCAATTGGGGGGTTCCTACGAGCAGTACTTC
CASSQLGGSYEQYF
>TRBJ2-7|once|TRBV30|.
TGTGCCTGGGCTTGGGCGGCCTTGGGCGAGCAGTACTTC
CAWAWAALGEQYF
>TRBJ2-7|.|TRBV5-4|.
TGTGCCAGCAGCACCGACAGGCGGGGTTACGAGCAGTACTTC
CASSTDRRGYEQYF
>TRBJ1-4|.|TRBV2|.
TGTGCCAGCAGTGAACAGGTTAATGAAAAACTGTTTTTT
CASSEQVNEKLFF
>TRBJ1-1|.|TRBV28|.
TGTGCCAGCAGTCCCCGGAGAGTCGATGGAATGAACACTGAAGCTTTCTTT
CASSPRRVDGMNTEAFF
>TRBJ2-3|.|TRBV27|TRBD2
TGTGCCAGCAGAGTAACGGGAGGGCTCGTGATAAACACAGATACGCAGTATTTT
CASRVTGGLVINTDTQYF
>TRBJ2-7|.|TRBV14|TRBD2
TGTGCCAGCAGCCACGTGAACGGGAGGGGGTACTTC
CASSHVNGRGYF
>TRBJ2-2|once|TRBV18|.
TGTGCCAGCTCACCAACACGTTCCGGGGAGCTGTTTTTT
CASSPTRSGELFF
>TRBJ2-1|.|TRBV2|.
TGTGCCAGCAAAACAGGGCATTCCTACAATGAGCAGTTCTTC
CASKTGHSYNEQFF
>TRBJ2-7|.|TRBV9|.
TGTGCCAGCAGCGTAGTCGGCGCTCCGCCCGACTCCTACGAGCAGTACTTC
CASSVVGAPPDSYEQYF
>TRBJ2-3|.|TRBV27|.
TGTGCCAGCAGTTTAGTGGGGGCCGGGGGAGATACGCAGTATTTT
CASSLVGAGGDTQYF
>TRBJ2-3|.|TRBV10-1|TRBD1
TGCGCCAGCAGTGGGAACAACAGGGGTGGCGATACGCAGTATTTT
CASSGNNRGGDTQYF